This TCR beta chain is drawn from a study of high-grade serous ovarian cancer treatment subgroups. Study in general: Mean per sample: about 15,000 reads, around 7,100 unique TCR beta rearrangements. Study-wide results and caveats: Bulk tumor TCR sequencing gave no spatial information. TCR clonal relatedness correlated positively with neoantigen level. Repertoire similarity ranged roughly 0.095 to 0.79 between tumors of one patient.

Tumor tissue was taken before any definitive surgery or chemotherapy was given. Trimming stripped 2 bases from V and 1 base from J, with 14 bases between. This CDR3 region has 16 residues. CDR1 is KGHSH, CDR2 LQKENI, per germline. Using immunoSEQ multiplex PCR, the repertoire was profiled, and TCRdb retains in-frame clones only, with some absent. This table has about 2,900 clones, around 75% appearing once. This clone was counted between two and nine times. Its specificity is unknown. The rearrangement joins TRBV18 to TRBJ1-1; D unresolved. The source material was tumor tissue. The clonotype originates from a human donor with high-grade serous ovarian cancer. Here the CDR3 reads CASSPNPPTGNTEAFF. CDR3 coding DNA: TGTGCCAGCTCACCAAACCCCCCCACGGGGAACACTGAAGCTTTCTTT.